The source of this T cell receptor (beta chain) is a study of blood T cell repertoires in COVID-19. The wider study: Donors in the United States, Italy and Spain gave samples during acute or convalescent COVID-19. PBMCs, B-cell-depleted T cells, or T cells were the source of the cDNA or gDNA that made up the material.

V shed 5 bases and J 4 bases; nucleotides not matched to a gene: 10. The germline gives CDR1 MDHEN, CDR2 SYDVKM. The CDR3 length is 15 residues. Original data processing: By means of reference gene primer amplification, nucleated cell counts were estimated. TCRdb's copy holds only in-frame clones and misses some; the assay was immunoSEQ multiplex PCR. That table is the source of V, J and clone size, and D and trimming were worked out from the DNA. Among approximately 42,000 clones listed, roughly 74% were seen once. Sequences were obtained from peripheral blood. This chain connects TRBV28 to TRBJ2-5; 7 bases match TRBD1. The TCR originated in a man of 80 years or more with acute or convalescent COVID-19. CDR3 coding DNA: TGTGCCAGCAGTCAGACAGGGCTCGGTGGAGAGACCCAGTACTTC. Its translation: CASSQTGLGGETQYF.